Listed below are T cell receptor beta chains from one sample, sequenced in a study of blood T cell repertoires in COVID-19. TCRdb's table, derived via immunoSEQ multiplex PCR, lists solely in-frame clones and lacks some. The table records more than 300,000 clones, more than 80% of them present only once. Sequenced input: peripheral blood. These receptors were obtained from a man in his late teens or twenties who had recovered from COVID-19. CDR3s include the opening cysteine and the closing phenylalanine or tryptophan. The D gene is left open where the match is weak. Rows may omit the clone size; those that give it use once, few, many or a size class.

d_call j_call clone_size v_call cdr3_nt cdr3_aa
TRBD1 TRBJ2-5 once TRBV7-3 TGTGCCAGCAGCTCACGCCGTTCACAGGGGGCTGGGGAGACCCAGTACTTC CASSSRRSQGAGETQYF
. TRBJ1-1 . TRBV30 TGTGCCTGGAGCCTTAACGGGGGCACTGAAGCTTTCTTT CAWSLNGGTEAFF
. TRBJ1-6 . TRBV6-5 TGTGCCAGCAGTTACGAAGGCAGGGTAGAGTCACCCCTCCACTTT CASSYEGRVESPLHF
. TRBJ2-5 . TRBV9 TGTGCCAGCACCGGAGACCGGGGGGAGACCCAGTACTTC CASTGDRGETQYF
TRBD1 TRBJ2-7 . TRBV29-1 TGCAGTGTCTCCGGGACAGGGAGGGAGCAGTACTTC CSVSGTGREQYF
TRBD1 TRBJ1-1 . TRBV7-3 TGTGCCAGCAGCCCTACAGGGGGATCGACTGAAGCTTTCTTT CASSPTGGSTEAFF
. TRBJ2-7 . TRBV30 TGTGCCTGGGGGCAGTTTTCCTACGAGCAGTACTTC CAWGQFSYEQYF
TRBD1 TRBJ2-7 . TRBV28 TGTGCCAGCTCGACAGGGACCTACGAGCAGTACTTC CASSTGTYEQYF
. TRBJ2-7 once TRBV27 TGTGCCAGCAGTTTCCAGGGGTCCAACTACGAGCAGTACTTC CASSFQGSNYEQYF
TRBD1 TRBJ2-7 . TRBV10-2 TGCGCCAGCAGTGAGTCACTGACAGGGGGCTCCTACGAGCAGTACTTC CASSESLTGGSYEQYF
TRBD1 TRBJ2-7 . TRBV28 TGTGCCAGCAGTCTTCACGACCCCGGGACAGGGGCCTCCGAGCAGTACTTC CASSLHDPGTGASEQYF
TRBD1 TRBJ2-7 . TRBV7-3 TGTGCCAGCAGCTTGGGACAGGGTAACGAGCAGTACTTC CASSLGQGNEQYF
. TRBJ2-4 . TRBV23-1 TGCGCCAGCAGTCAGGGCGCAGCCAAAAACATTCAGTACTTC CASSQGAAKNIQYF
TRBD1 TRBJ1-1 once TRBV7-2 TGTGCCAGCAGCCCTACGAAGGGACAGCCAAAAGCTTTCTTT CASSPTKGQPKAFF
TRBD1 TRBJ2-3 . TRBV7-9 TGTGCCAGCAGCTCGACGGGACAGGGCCCAGATACGCAGTATTTT CASSSTGQGPDTQYF
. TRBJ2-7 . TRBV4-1 TGCGCCAGCAGCCAAGAAGGCCCGCGCGGCGAGCAGTACTTC CASSQEGPRGEQYF
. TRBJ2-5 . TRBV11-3 TGTGCCAGCAGCCCAGACAGTGAAGAGACCCAGTACTTC CASSPDSEETQYF
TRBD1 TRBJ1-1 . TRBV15 TGTGCCACCAGCAGCCTGACAGGGCTCTACACTGAAGCTTTCTTT CATSSLTGLYTEAFF
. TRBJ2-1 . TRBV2 TGTGCCAGCAGTGAAAACTGGAACCCCCAGGATGAGCAGTTCTTC CASSENWNPQDEQFF
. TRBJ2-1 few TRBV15 TGTGCCACCAGCAGACAGGGAAGCTACAATGAGCAGTTCTTC CATSRQGSYNEQFF
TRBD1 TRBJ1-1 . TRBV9 TGTGCCAGCAGCGTAGAGGACAGGCCTTACCCGAACACTGAAGCTTTCTTT CASSVEDRPYPNTEAFF
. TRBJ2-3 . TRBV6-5 TGTGCCAGCAGGACCGGGGCAGATACGCAGTATTTT CASRTGADTQYF
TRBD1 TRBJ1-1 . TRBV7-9 TGTGCCAGCAGCTCGACAGGGGGCAAGCAGAACACTGAAGCTTTCTTT CASSSTGGKQNTEAFF
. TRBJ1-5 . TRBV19 TGTGCCAGTAGTATAGTGGGCGGGAGCAATCAGCCCCAGCATTTT CASSIVGGSNQPQHF
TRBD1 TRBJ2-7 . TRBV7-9 TGTGCCAGCAGCCAAACGACAGGGGCGAGCTACGAGCAGTACTTC CASSQTTGASYEQYF
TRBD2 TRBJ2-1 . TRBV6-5 TGTGCCAGCATGGCCGAGGGAGGGCGGTTCAATGAGCAGTTCTTC CASMAEGGRFNEQFF
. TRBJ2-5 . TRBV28 TGTGCCAGCAAGGCAGCGCACCAAGAGACCCAGTACTTC CASKAAHQETQYF
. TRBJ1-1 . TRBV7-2 TGTGCCAGCACCCTAGGCGCGGGGAACACTGAAGCTTTCTTT CASTLGAGNTEAFF
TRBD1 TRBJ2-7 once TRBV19 TGTGCCAGCGGGTGGGCAGGGGGCGCGAATTACGAGCAGTACTTC CASGWAGGANYEQYF
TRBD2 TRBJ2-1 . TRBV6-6 TGTGCCAGCAGTTATGAGGGACTAGAATATGAGCAGTTCTTC CASSYEGLEYEQFF
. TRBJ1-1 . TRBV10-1 TGCGCCAGCAGTGAGACCAACCTGGACAGAGGCGGAGCTTTCTTT CASSETNLDRGGAFF